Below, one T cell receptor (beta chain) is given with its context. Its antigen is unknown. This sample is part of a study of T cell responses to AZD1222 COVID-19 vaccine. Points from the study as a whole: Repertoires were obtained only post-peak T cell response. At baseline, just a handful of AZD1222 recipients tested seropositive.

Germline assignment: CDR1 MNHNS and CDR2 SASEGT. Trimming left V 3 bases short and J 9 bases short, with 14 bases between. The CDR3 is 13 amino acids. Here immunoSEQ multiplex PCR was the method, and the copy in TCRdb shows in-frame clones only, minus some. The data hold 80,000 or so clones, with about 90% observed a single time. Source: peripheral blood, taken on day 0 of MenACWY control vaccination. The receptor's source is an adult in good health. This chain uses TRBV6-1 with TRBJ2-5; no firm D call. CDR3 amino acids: CASSDRDGYAQYF. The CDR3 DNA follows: TGTGCCAGCAGTGACCGAGACGGATATGCCCAGTACTTC.